This TCR beta chain came from a study of Ad26.COV2.S vaccination and SARS-CoV-2 variants. TCRdb keeps only in-frame clones here, not all; method: immunoSEQ multiplex PCR. The sample contains about 350,000 clones, 80% to 90% of which appear only once. Per the germline V gene, CDR1 is SQVTM and CDR2 is ANQGSEA. J was trimmed by 5 bases and V by 2 bases; bases with no gene match: 1. The CDR3 has 13 amino acids. Treatment described: around 19 received Ad26.COV2.S at low or high dose, single or two shots; about 5 received placebo; per-sample allocation not given. Sampling took place 63 days after the first vaccine or placebo injection. As its vector, the vaccine had Ad26, which expressed Wuhan-strain SARS-CoV-2 spike.

This receptor was obtained from a person aged 18-65 years who received the Ad26.COV2.S COVID-19 vaccine or a placebo. This specimen was peripheral blood, taken in a trial of Ad26.COV2.S vaccine versus placebo. The chain employs TRBV29-1 and TRBJ2-1; 9 bases agree with TRBD2. CDR3 sequence: CSVERTSDNEQFF. DNA of the CDR3: TGCAGCGTTGAACGGACTAGCGACAATGAGCAGTTCTTC.